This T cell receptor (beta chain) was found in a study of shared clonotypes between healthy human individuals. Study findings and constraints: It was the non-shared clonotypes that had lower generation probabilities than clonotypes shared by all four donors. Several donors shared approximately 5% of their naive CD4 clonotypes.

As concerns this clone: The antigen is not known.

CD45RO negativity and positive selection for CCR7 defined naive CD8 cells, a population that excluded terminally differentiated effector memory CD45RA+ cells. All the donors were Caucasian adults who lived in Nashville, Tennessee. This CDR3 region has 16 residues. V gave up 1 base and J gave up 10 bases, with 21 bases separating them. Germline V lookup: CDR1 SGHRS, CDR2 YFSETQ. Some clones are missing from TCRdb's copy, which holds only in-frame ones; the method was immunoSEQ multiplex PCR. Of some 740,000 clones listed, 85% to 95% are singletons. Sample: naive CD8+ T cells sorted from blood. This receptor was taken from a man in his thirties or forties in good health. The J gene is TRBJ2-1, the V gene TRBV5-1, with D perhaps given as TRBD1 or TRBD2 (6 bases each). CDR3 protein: CASSLPPQWVGGEQFF. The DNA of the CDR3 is TGCGCCAGCAGCTTGCCCCCCCAGTGGGTAGGGGGGGAGCAGTTCTTC.